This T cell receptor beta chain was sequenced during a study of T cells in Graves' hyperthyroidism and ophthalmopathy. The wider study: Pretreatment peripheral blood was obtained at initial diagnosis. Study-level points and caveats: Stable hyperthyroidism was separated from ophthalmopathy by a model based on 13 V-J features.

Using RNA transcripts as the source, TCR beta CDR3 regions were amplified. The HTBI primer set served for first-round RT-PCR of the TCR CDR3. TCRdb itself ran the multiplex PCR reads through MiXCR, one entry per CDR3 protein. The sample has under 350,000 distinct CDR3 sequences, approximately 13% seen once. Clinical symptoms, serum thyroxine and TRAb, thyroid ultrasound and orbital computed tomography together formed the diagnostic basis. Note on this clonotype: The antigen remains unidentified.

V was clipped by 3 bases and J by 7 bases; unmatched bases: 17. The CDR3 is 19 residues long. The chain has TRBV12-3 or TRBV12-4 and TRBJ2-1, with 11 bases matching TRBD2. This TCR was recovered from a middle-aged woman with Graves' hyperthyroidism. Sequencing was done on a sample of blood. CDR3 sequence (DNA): TGTGCCAGCAGTTTGAGGGTAGGGTCCCTAGCGGGAGGCCAAAATGAGCAGTTCTTC. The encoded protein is CASSLRVGSLAGGQNEQFF.